The clone carrying this T cell receptor (beta chain) was picked up a small number of times. The sample originates from a study of blood T cell repertoires in COVID-19. Participants came from 24 US areas, aged about 18 to 100 years. Per germline, CDR1 SGHNT and CDR2 YYREEE (reference sequence). The CDR3 totals 13 residues. The V gene lost 1 base and the J gene lost 2 bases, with 6 bases spanning the gap. Per the original data handling: Quantification of nucleated cells was approximated via reference gene primer amplification. Libraries were prepared by immunoSEQ multiplex PCR; TCRdb keeps only in-frame clonotypes and omits some of them. That table supplies the V and J calls and clone size; D and trimming were determined from the DNA. Found here are roughly 330,000 clones, around 87% of them singletons; the top ten hold approximately 5.3%.

The sequence derives from a woman aged 25 to 39 who had recovered from COVID-19. The chain combines TRBV5-4 with TRBJ1-2; D is ambiguous. The sample was PBMCs or T cells enriched from blood (not recorded which). The DNA for the CDR3 is TGTGCCAGCAGCTTGACGGTAAACTATGGCTACACCTTC. Its translation: CASSLTVNYGYTF.